A single sample gave rise to the 10 T cell receptor beta chains below, sequenced in a study of long-term antiretroviral therapy in people with HIV. Running of the v3.0 immunoSEQ assay took place at survey level. Sequencing used immunoSEQ multiplex PCR; TCRdb keeps in-frame clones, though not all of them. The sample yields approximately 30,000 clones, roughly 84% seen once. The source was unsorted PBMCs, collected 0.8 years after starting antiretroviral therapy. The receptor source for this set is a woman aged 25-40 years with HIV.

J is TRBJ2-7 and V is TRBV19; TRBD2 might be the D (5 bases). Deletions cut 3 bases from V and 4 bases from J, with 10 bases between. Germline loops: CDR1 LNHDA, CDR2 SQIVND (reference sequence). The CDR3 is 13 amino acids. The CDR3: CASSITLGYEQYV. Here the CDR3 DNA reads TGTGCCAGTAGTATCACACTAGGTTACGAGCAGTACGTC.

The J gene is TRBJ2-1, the V gene TRBV11-2; D gene ambiguous. The germline gives CDR1 SGHAT, CDR2 FQNNGV. The CDR3 has 13 residues. V was pared by 1 base and J by 6 bases, with 7 bases between. This CDR3 reads CASSLGVSNEQFF. The CDR3 DNA reads TGTGCCAGCAGCTTAGGGGTTTCCAATGAGCAGTTCTTC.

This chain uses TRBV13 with TRBJ2-5, with D maybe TRBD1 (5 bases). CDR3 length equals 12 residues. Between the trimmed V and J ends, which lost 1 base and 5 bases, there was a span of 5 bases. Germline-derived CDR1 and CDR2 are PRHDT and FYEKMQ (reference sequence). CDR3 DNA sequence: TGTGCCAGCAGCTTAGAGGGGGAGACCCAGTACTTC. Translating it yields CASSLEGETQYF.

The chain recombines TRBV11-2 with TRBJ2-2; D unclear. The V end lost 4 bases, the J end lost 3 bases, and 3 bases lay between the germline ends. The CDR3 spans 12 residues. Germline V gene sequence: CDR1 SGHAT, CDR2 FQNNGV. CDR3 in DNA: TGTGCCAGCAGCTCGTACACCGGGGAGCTGTTTTTT. It yields the protein CASSSYTGELFF.

The genes are TRBV5-1 and TRBJ2-7; the match to TRBD2 covers 7 bases. Germline-derived CDR1 and CDR2 are SGHRS and YFSETQ. The V gene end was trimmed by 7 bases and the J gene end by 0 bases; junction bases not matched to a gene: 4. The CDR3 spans 13 residues. CDR3 loop: CASGPSGSYEQYF. In DNA form, the CDR3 reads TGCGCCAGCGGCCCTAGCGGCTCCTACGAGCAGTACTTC. The full variable domain, rest sourced from reference TRBV5-1 and TRBJ2-7, is KAGVTQTPRYLIKTRGQQVTLSCSPISGHRSVSWYQQTPGQGLQFLFEYFSETQRNKGNFPGRFSGRQFSNSRSEMNVSTLELGDSALYLCASGPSGSYEQYFGPGTRLTVT.

This rearrangement joins TRBV9 to TRBJ2-2; TRBD1 is a possible D gene (6 bases). V dropped 4 bases and J dropped 1 base, with 8 bases sitting between them. The V gene's germline CDR1 is SGDLS and CDR2 YYNGEE. This CDR3 is built from 14 residues. The CDR3 region has the DNA TGTGCCAGCAGCACGGACAGGAACACCGGGGAGCTGTTTTTT. Translation gives CASSTDRNTGELFF. Complete variable domain (other parts from reference TRBV9 and TRBJ2-2): DSGVTQTPKHLITATGQRVTLRCSPRSGDLSVYWYQQSLDQGLQFLIQYYNGEERAKGNILERFSAQQFPDLHSELNLSSLELGDSALYFCASSTDRNTGELFFGEGSRLTVL.

The V and J genes are TRBV7-9 and TRBJ2-3; possibly TRBD1 or TRBD2 for D (7 bases each). Trimming pared 5 bases from V and 2 bases from J, leaving 14 bases between. The CDR3 length is 15 residues. Germline CDR1 is SEHNR and CDR2 is FQNEAQ (reference sequence). This CDR3 reads CASSRGDRFTDTQYF. The CDR3, as DNA: TGTGCCAGCAGCCGGGGGGACAGATTCACAGATACGCAGTATTTT.

J is TRBJ1-1 and V is TRBV9; D may be TRBD1 (5 bases). V gave up 0 bases and J gave up 7 bases, with 10 bases separating them. The germline V gene has CDR1 SGDLS and CDR2 YYNGEE. The length of the CDR3 is 13 residues. The CDR3: CASSVVDTGEAFF. CDR3 coding DNA: TGTGCCAGCAGCGTAGTGGATACAGGTGAAGCTTTCTTT.

The J gene is TRBJ2-7, the V gene TRBV5-1; D ambiguous. This CDR3 region has 15 residues. The V gene's germline CDR1 is SGHRS and CDR2 YFSETQ. Trimming took 1 base from V and 3 from J, leaving 14 bases between them. The CDR3 DNA reads TGCGCCAGCAGCTTGTACAGTAACTCGGACTACGAGCAGTACTTC. It encodes CASSLYSNSDYEQYF.

The CDR3 is CASSLQGGSEAFF. The CDR3 DNA sequence: TGCGCCAGCAGCTTGCAGGGTGGATCTGAAGCTTTCTTT. The V call is TRBV5-1, the J call TRBJ1-1; tentatively, D is TRBD1 (5 bases). CDR1 and CDR2 from the germline V gene are SGHRS and YFSETQ. V lost 1 base to trimming and J lost 6 bases, with 10 bases between them. The CDR3 runs 13 residues.